This entry features one T cell receptor beta chain sequence. Which antigen it targets is not known. Library preparation employed the immunoSEQ multiplex PCR assay. For the multiplex PCR, a mixture combining 60 forward primers for TCR Vbeta segments and 13 reverse primers for TCR Jbeta segments was used. A multiplex PCR assay on genomic DNA amplified the CDR3 region of rearranged TCR beta genes. Amplified TCR beta libraries were sequenced as 87-base-pair reads on the Illumina HiSeq System. The study's processing was this. A later analysis tallied some 79 million unique TCR beta chains across the 666 repertoires, and about 12 million of those chains were shared by two or more donors. A nearest-neighbor algorithm error-corrected the raw reads and collapsed the reads into unique sequences, merging closely related sequences to remove PCR and sequencing errors. CDR3 sequences were aligned to IMGT reference sequences to assign V, D and J gene segments. Each retained sequence needed at least a six-nucleotide match to both a V gene segment and a J gene segment. Rearrangements were classified as productive when the CDR3 lacked stop codons and remained in frame with V and J, and all other rearrangements were classified as non-productive. Following IMGT convention, CDR3 was defined as the stretch from the second conserved V-encoded cysteine up to the conserved J-encoded phenylalanine. In an earlier analysis of 500 to 650 of the donors, sequences lacking an unambiguous match to a single V gene segment were excluded. An earlier analysis of 500 to 700 of the donors classified V segments as functional when productive rearrangements were above 56.7% and as segregating when the standard deviation between donors was above 5%. A statistical classification framework was built to diagnose cytomegalovirus status from the catalog of TCR beta chain sequences. In a later analysis, TCR nucleotide sequences were compared against IMGT/GENE-DB human TR gene sequences so that V and J genes could be assigned. A later analysis assigned CDR3 sequences and most-parsimonious VDJ recombination scenarios with the TCRdist pipeline. In a later analysis, each TCR beta chain was defined by its CDR3 amino acid sequence together with its V-gene family, and reads without a unique V-gene family were excluded. As a way to deal with suspected cross-contamination and a sequencing artifact, a later analysis dropped nearly 600 nucleotide sequences that were highly shared and had low generation probability. A later analysis calculated a clonal expansion index for each public chain from normalized within-repertoire ranks of inferred template counts. In a later analysis, generation probabilities were computed using a VDJ recombination model fitted to out-of-frame rearrangements, and the results were checked against IGoR. In a later analysis, TCR-TCR, TCR-HLA and TCR-CMV co-occurrence was scored with hypergeometric tests, and a repertoire-size bias correction was applied to TCR pairs. False discovery rates were estimated in a later analysis by permuting HLA or CMV assignments 20 times. A later analysis grouped co-occurring TCRs with DBSCAN, adding TCRdist sequence similarity when clustering within HLA-allele-positive subsets. Co-occurrence clustering excluded repertoires with fewer than 30,000 or more than 120,000 public chains, plus five with anomalous nucleotide sharing. TCRdb took over this immuneACCESS table, retaining in-frame rearrangements with V and J assigned. Such tables are incomplete; in checked studies, under half of the missing clones stem from an unresolved V gene, and the remainder is unexplained. Clonal size and the V and J genes are those of that table, whereas D and trimming came from the DNA. The table held for this sample gives 95,000 to 150,000 clones. The ten largest account for approximately 2% of the sample.

The sample is drawn from a study of cytomegalovirus exposure and HLA in healthy donors (dated by TCRdb to about 2017). Regarding the research as a whole: An earlier analysis of some 500 of the donors reported approximately 270 Gb of sequence data and some 100 million unique TCR beta sequences from roughly 180 million T cells. An early release covering roughly 600 HLA-typed donors comprised 250 to 350 gigabases of sequencing data and roughly 85 million unique TCR sequences. Of the roughly 400 genotyped donors, approximately 81% were placed in the genetic ancestry cluster associated with self-reported Caucasian donors. The aim of the study was to test whether cataloging public T cell receptors could identify signatures of past pathogen exposure. Using immunosequencing, the study profiled T cell repertoires from approximately 700 subjects and related those repertoires to cytomegalovirus serostatus. In addition to the first cohort of around 670 subjects, a separate validation cohort of approximately 110 different subjects was used. High-throughput TCR immunosequencing, statistical association of individual TCRs with disease status, and machine learning were combined to predict cytomegalovirus infection status. To study patterns of TCR occurrence, a later analysis re-analyzed previously published TCR beta repertoires from 700 or so donors and added high-resolution HLA genotyping. The later analysis used no new phenotypic data to find candidate immune exposures, relying instead on TCR beta sequences and their occurrence across donors. An earlier analysis of around 580 of the donors used high-throughput TCR beta sequencing to judge whether each TCR beta V gene segment behaved as functional or pseudogenic. Donor age, sex, ethnicity and CMV serostatus were collected together with the repertoire data. A later genetic analysis took genome-wide SNP genotypes for about 55% of the roughly 670 donors and used that subset as a discovery cohort. All discovery cohort repertoires had been generated using a single sequencing platform. HLA typing included class I and class II loci at four-digit resolution. The number of typed donors differed by locus: about 620-630 for A, B, C, DRB1 and DQB1; 522 for DQA1; roughly 600 for DPA1; and about 470 for DPB1. Because of strong linkage in the cohort, roughly five DR-DQ haplotypes were treated as single units for association and clustering. Among roughly 400 genotyped donors of the cohort, an average of about 240,000 unique TCR beta nucleotide sequences were sequenced per donor, roughly 20% of them non-productive.

Study-level results and caveats: In a later genetic analysis, fewer N-insertions in productive TCRs were reported among donors in an Asian-associated ancestry cluster than the approximately 710-donor mean. While some public TCRs were present in many individuals, most TCR sequences turned up only very rarely across donors. In a later analysis, most CMV-associated TCR beta chains were found to appear HLA-restricted, with HLA associations seemingly driven largely by CMV exposure. Correlated functional status among segregating V segments might reflect linkage disequilibrium, but an unknown experimental factor could not be ruled out. A total of 150 or so TCR beta chains were listed by the study as associated with cytomegalovirus. Because counts were too low, some 17 rarely observed V segments, including chromosome 9 orphons, were excluded from the earlier analysis of 587 of the donors. In this cohort, only TCR beta chains were sequenced, and detectable features were limited by the absence of alpha or paired-chain data. The classifier was reported to diagnose cytomegalovirus status with high specificity and sensitivity in both the original and validation cohorts. In a later analysis, HLA-associated TCR beta chains showed more clonal expansion and lower generation probabilities than non-associated chains that were equally common. A later analysis associated about 16,000 TCR beta sequences with specific HLA alleles at a false discovery rate of 0.05. In a later analysis, the rate of TCR association differed among HLA loci, with DRB1 alleles having the most associated TCRs and HLA-C alleles having the fewest. A later analysis reported that several top co-occurrence clusters appeared linked to parvovirus B19, influenza, CMV and Epstein-Barr virus. A further reported finding was that TCR beta sequences accurately predicted the HLA-A and HLA-B alleles for most subjects in the first cohort. A later genetic analysis associated a missense DCLRE1C variant with V-gene and J-gene trimming of TCR beta chains, and an independent cohort replicated the association. The only immune exposure information available for the cohort was CMV serostatus. When HLA alleles, especially DR and DQ, strongly co-occurred, attributing TCR associations to individual alleles was difficult. Sequencing depth was assumed to be roughly uniform across donors in the presence/absence analyses, though that assumption may not hold. According to the authors, the approach could potentially be generalized to other disease states and immunological phenotypes. A cluster of highly shared sequence variants was judged likely to be a technical artifact of the sequencing pipeline. A few of the identified cytomegalovirus-associated TCR beta chains were confirmed in vitro to be specific for cytomegalovirus antigens. Because HLA typing was missing for some donors at each locus, association tests included only the typed subset. An earlier analysis of 450 to 750 of the donors showed that most TCR beta V segments appeared in productive rearrangements either about 90% or about 30% of the time, which broadly matched IMGT annotations.

The cohort comprised fewer than 700 healthy bone marrow donors. Cohort members were all nominally healthy when sampled, although unrecorded immune exposures were likely present. The donor tested CMV seronegative and was one of the 352 seronegative cohort members. Every donor gave a peripheral blood sample, and the peripheral blood mononuclear cells from that sample were used for TCR beta sequencing. The Qiagen DNeasy Blood Extraction Kit was used to extract genomic DNA from the blood cell samples. The clonotype originates from a middle-aged man in good health and CMV-seronegative. The sample consisted of PBMCs.

The bases read TGTGCCAGCTCCGTCCTAGCGGGGCAGAAGACCCAGTACTTC. This translates into CASSVLAGQKTQYF. The receptor chain draws on TRBV7-9 and TRBJ2-5, with 9 junctional bases fitting TRBD2. The CDR3 sequence holds 14 residues, the cysteine and phenylalanine included. The CDR3 DNA has 42 bases and is translated from base 1. CDR1 and CDR2 are drawn from the germline V gene (reference sequence): SEHNR, FQNEAQ. Trimmed from V: 8 bases; trimmed from J: 6 bases; junction bases lacking a gene match: 10. The full variable domain, with segments outside the CDR3 supplied by the reference TRBV7-9 and TRBJ2-5 proteins, appears as DTGVSQNPRHKITKRGQNVTFRCDPISEHNRLYWYRQTLGQGPEFLTYFQNEAQLEKSRLLSDRFSAERPKGSFSTLEIQRTEQGDSAMYLCASSVLAGQKTQYFGPGTRLLVL.